These 18 T cell receptor beta chains were sequenced from one sample in a study of CD8 T cells in ankylosing spondylitis. One entry per CDR3 protein results from TCRdb running MiXCR on the 5' RACE reads. The table has around 300,000 distinct CDR3 sequences, roughly 12% seen once; the top ten hold roughly 9%. The sample comprised blood, either unsorted or a sorted T cell fraction (not recorded which). The receptors originated from a female donor with ankylosing spondylitis or in good health (not recorded which).

This clonotype was observed many times. The V call is TRBV4-3, the J call TRBJ2-2; 9 nucleotides agree with TRBD1. The CDR3 is made up of 17 amino acids. Germline CDR1 LGHNA, CDR2 YSLEER. J lost 5 bases, V lost 3 bases, and 10 bases had no gene match. The CDR3: CASSQHNTGGVTGELFF. CDR3 in DNA: TGCGCCAGCAGCCAGCACAACACAGGGGGCGTAACCGGGGAGCTGTTTTTT.

The sample holds many counts of this clonotype. The chain recombines TRBV10-3 with TRBJ1-3; D possibly corresponds to TRBD1 (5 bases). The V and J ends lost 5 bases and 4 bases respectively, with 15 bases between them. This CDR3 region has 15 residues. Germline CDR1 and CDR2: ENHRY and SYGVKD. CDR3 region: CAISPEQDTGNTIYF. The CDR3 region has the DNA TGTGCCATCAGTCCAGAACAGGATACGGGAAACACCATATATTTT.

This chain joins TRBV5-6 and TRBJ2-3; the match to TRBD2 covers 8 bases. CDR3 length: 19 amino acids. Losses at the gene ends were 7 bases for V and 4 bases for J; bases not matched to a gene: 23. Per germline, CDR1 SGHDT and CDR2 YYEEEE. The CDR3 here is CASCQRVAGSRFLPDTQYF. Written as DNA, the CDR3 is TGTGCCAGCTGCCAACGGGTAGCGGGAAGCCGATTCTTGCCAGATACGCAGTATTTT.

Many counts were recorded for this clonotype. V usage is TRBV7-9 and J usage is TRBJ2-1; 8 positions agree with TRBD1. The V segment lost 3 bases and the J segment 2 bases; nucleotides outside the gene matches: 3. Germline loops: CDR1 SEHNR, CDR2 FQNEAQ (reference sequence). The CDR3 is 15 amino acids. The chain's CDR3 is CASSLLTGAYNEQFF. The CDR3 DNA reads TGTGCCAGCAGCTTGTTGACAGGGGCCTACAATGAGCAGTTCTTC. The variable domain in full, completed from reference TRBV7-9 and TRBJ2-1, reads DTGVSQNPRHKITKRGQNVTFRCDPISEHNRLYWYRQTLGQGPEFLTYFQNEAQLEKSRLLSDRFSAERPKGSFSTLEIQRTEQGDSAMYLCASSLLTGAYNEQFFGPGTRLTVL.

This clonotype has at least ten counts. The CDR3 DNA reads as TGTGCCACCAGTGACCCAACTAACAGGCCCTACGAGCAGTACTTC. This codes for CATSDPTNRPYEQYF. The genes are TRBV24-1 and TRBJ2-7, with D possibly being TRBD1 (5 bases). The CDR3 consists of 15 residues. CDR1 is KGHDR and CDR2 is SFDVKD in the germline V gene. V lost 4 bases, J lost 2 bases, and 14 bases lay in between.

As to this clonotype: It may be a read error: a sequence one base away is much more abundant. The chain carries TRBV28 and TRBJ1-3; possibly TRBD1 for D (6 bases). CDR1 is MDHEN and CDR2 is SYDVKM in the germline V gene. The CDR3 runs to 15 residues. CDR3 DNA sequence: TGTGCCAGCAGTTTAGACAGGCCCTCTGGAAACACCATATCTTTT. It translates to CASSLDRPSGNTISF.

V gene TRBV24-1 combines with J gene TRBJ1-2; D is uncertain. In germline, CDR1 is KGHDR, CDR2 SFDVKD. The CDR3 contains 13 residues. V lost 11 bases and J 8 bases, leaving 20 bases between the germline ends. This chain's CDR3 is CAIELPGSGGYTF. In nucleotides, the CDR3 is TGTGCCATTGAACTTCCGGGAAGTGGAGGCTACACCTTC.

This clonotype was detected ten times or more. The chain recombines TRBV12-3 or TRBV12-4 with TRBJ1-6, with D perhaps TRBD1 (5 bases). The V end was cut by 8 bases, the J end by 7 bases, with 12 bases between. The CDR3 runs to 13 residues. This CDR3 is CASQERDNSPLHF. CDR3 nucleotide sequence: TGTGCCAGCCAGGAGAGGGACAATTCACCCCTCCACTTT.

The sample holds many counts of this clonotype. This rearrangement joins TRBV28 to TRBJ2-1; D gene unclear. Germline assignment: CDR1 MDHEN and CDR2 SYDVKM. V was clipped by 0 bases and J by 8 bases, with 11 bases between them. The CDR3 contains 14 residues. The CDR3 region has the DNA TGTGCCAGCAGTTTATGGGCCAGTAGAGATGAGCAGTTCTTC. This encodes CASSLWASRDEQFF.

This clonotype was counted many times. The chain combines TRBV7-9 with TRBJ1-1; D is unclear. The V gene's germline CDR1 is SEHNR and CDR2 FQNEAQ (reference sequence). The CDR3 has 12 amino acids. Trimming removed 5 bases from V and 8 bases from J, with 12 bases in between. CDR3 residues: CASSPGGEEAFF. CDR3 nucleotides: TGTGCCAGCAGCCCCGGTGGGGAAGAAGCTTTCTTT.

The rearrangement links TRBV30 to TRBJ1-3; the D is unclear. CDR1 is GTSNPN and CDR2 is SVGIG in the germline V gene (reference sequence). The V gene lost 4 bases and the J gene lost 0 bases, with 10 bases spanning the gap. The CDR3 totals 14 residues. The CDR3 DNA reads TGTGCCTGGAATCGTAGGACCTCTGGAAACACCATATATTTT. Protein sequence: CAWNRRTSGNTIYF.

This clonotype was detected ten times or more. The chain carries TRBV5-1 and TRBJ2-3, with D perhaps matching TRBD2 (6 bases). Germline CDR1 is SGHRS and CDR2 is YFSETQ. Trimming pared 3 bases from V and 1 base from J, leaving 9 bases between. CDR3 length: 14 amino acids. The CDR3: CASSSLAGTDTQYF. CDR3 bases: TGCGCCAGCAGCTCTTTAGCGGGCACAGATACGCAGTATTTT.

This chain joins TRBV11-2 and TRBJ2-7; either TRBD1 or TRBD2 may supply D (5 bases each). Germline V lookup: CDR1 SGHAT, CDR2 FQNNGV. Trimming stripped 5 bases from V and 7 bases from J, with 15 bases between. This CDR3 contains 13 residues. DNA of the CDR3: TGTGCCAGCAGCCCAGTGGGGGTTCGGGAGCAGTACTTC. Its translation is CASSPVGVREQYF.

This sequence joins TRBV24-1 and TRBJ2-5; TRBD1 might be the D (6 bases). The CDR3 contains 12 residues. V shed 5 bases and J shed 5 bases, with 8 bases lying between them. CDR1 and CDR2 (germline): KGHDR, SFDVKD. CDR3 DNA: TGTGCCACCAGTGGAACAGGGGAGACCCAGTACTTC. This sequence encodes CATSGTGETQYF.

There are many counts of this clonotype. The rearrangement uses TRBV12-3 or TRBV12-4 and TRBJ2-5; D is undetermined. Trimming stripped 6 bases from V and 2 bases from J, with 22 bases between. This CDR3 is 17 amino acids long. The CDR3 DNA reads as TGTGCCAGCAGATCGGTCGTGTGGGGTCCCAGACAAGAGACCCAGTACTTC. Protein sequence: CASRSVVWGPRQETQYF.

In this sample, this clonotype turned up many times. The rearrangement uses TRBV18 and TRBJ2-7; possible D gene TRBD1, 7 bases. V lost 3 bases to trimming and J lost 3 bases, with 12 bases between them. CDR3 length: 14 residues. Germline loops: CDR1 KGHSH, CDR2 LQKENI. The chain's CDR3 is CASSPQGGSYEQYF. DNA of the CDR3: TGTGCCAGCTCACCTCAGGGGGGTAGCTACGAGCAGTACTTC.

The table lists this clonotype with a few counts. The rearrangement joins TRBV5-1 to TRBJ2-5; D is perhaps TRBD1 (5 bases). Germline CDR1 and CDR2: SGHRS and YFSETQ. Trimming pared 0 bases from V and 4 bases from J, leaving 13 bases between. CDR3 length: 15 residues. CDR3: CASSLADRTGETQYF. In DNA form, the CDR3 reads TGCGCCAGCAGCTTGGCCGACAGAACTGGAGAGACCCAGTACTTC. The full variable domain, completed using reference TRBV5-1 and TRBJ2-5, is KAGVTQTPRYLIKTRGQQVTLSCSPISGHRSVSWYQQTPGQGLQFLFEYFSETQRNKGNFPGRFSGRQFSNSRSEMNVSTLELGDSALYLCASSLADRTGETQYFGPGTRLLVL.

Ten or more counts support this clonotype. The chain links TRBV20-1 to TRBJ2-3; possible D gene TRBD2, 6 bases. Germline values: CDR1 DFQATT, CDR2 SNEGSKA (reference sequence). The ends were cut back, 0 bases at V and 7 bases at J, with 8 bases in the middle. The CDR3 runs to 12 residues. CDR3 DNA sequence: TGCAGTGCTAGAGAAGGCGGGAATACGCAGTATTTT. Residues: CSAREGGNTQYF.